The 21 T cell receptor beta chains below all came from one sample that was sequenced in a study of blood T cell repertoires in COVID-19. The repertoire was sequenced with immunoSEQ multiplex PCR; TCRdb's copy has only in-frame clones and lacks some. This table has roughly 290,000 clones, 90% appearing once. The sequenced sample consisted of PBMCs or T cells enriched from blood (not recorded which). Receptor source: a woman younger than 30 with acute COVID-19.

The chain carries TRBV28 and TRBJ2-5; TRBD1 matches 12 bases. Germline V gene lookup returns CDR1 MDHEN and CDR2 SYDVKM. With 4 bases clipped from V and 1 base from J, the junction kept 4 bases outside the gene matches. The CDR3 totals 16 residues. The CDR3 reads CASSSGQGAFQETQYF. CDR3 DNA sequence: TGTGCCAGCAGTTCGGGACAGGGGGCATTCCAAGAGACCCAGTACTTC.

The V gene is TRBV10-3, the J gene TRBJ1-2; 9 bases map to TRBD1. This CDR3 comprises 15 residues. Germline CDR1 is ENHRY and CDR2 is SYGVKD. V lost 3 bases to trimming and J lost 4 bases; unmatched junction nucleotides: 6. CDR3 in amino acids: CAISDPDRGPYGYTF. CDR3 sequence (DNA): TGTGCCATCAGTGACCCGGACAGGGGTCCCTATGGCTACACCTTC.

This clone was observed once. This chain uses TRBV28 with TRBJ2-4; D perhaps matches TRBD2 (6 bases). The CDR3 consists of 13 residues. CDR1 is MDHEN and CDR2 is SYDVKM in the germline V gene. The V and J ends lost 2 bases and 9 bases respectively, with 11 bases between them. The CDR3 reads CASSLPGVGIQYF. For the CDR3, the DNA is TGTGCCAGCAGTTTACCGGGAGTGGGCATTCAGTACTTC.

V gene TRBV14 combines with J gene TRBJ2-7; 8 nucleotides align to TRBD1. The CDR3 has 15 residues. Trimming at V came to 3 bases and at J to 2 bases, leaving 6 bases not matched to a gene. From germline, CDR1 is SGHDN and CDR2 FVKESK. DNA of the CDR3: TGTGCCAGCAGCCAGAGACAGGGGCGAACCTACGAGCAGTACTTC. The encoded protein is CASSQRQGRTYEQYF.

J is TRBJ2-5 and V is TRBV5-4, with 8 positions matching TRBD2. V lost 4 bases to trimming and J lost 4 bases; unmatched junction nucleotides: 9. The germline CDR1 and CDR2 sequences are SGHNT and YYREEE (reference sequence). CDR3 length: 15 residues. The DNA for the CDR3 is TGTGCCAGCAGCCGCCTCGGGACTAGTTCAGAGACCCAGTACTTC. Its protein is CASSRLGTSSETQYF.

This sequence joins TRBV11-2 and TRBJ2-5; 7 nucleotides match TRBD2. Per germline, CDR1 SGHAT and CDR2 FQNNGV. The CDR3 extends over 18 amino acids. The ends lost 6 bases at V and 4 bases at J; junction bases unmatched: 20. CDR3 residues: CASSQRRGSAGVAETQYF. The CDR3 DNA reads TGTGCCAGCAGTCAAAGGCGGGGATCGGCGGGAGTGGCAGAGACCCAGTACTTC.

The chain has TRBV27 and TRBJ1-6, with TRBD1 matching 8 bases. Germline-derived CDR1 and CDR2 are MNHEY and SMNVEV (reference sequence). The CDR3 has 13 amino acids. V lost 5 bases, J lost 8 bases, and 2 bases stayed unmatched. The CDR3 nucleotides are TGTGCCAGCAGTCAGGGGGCTGATTCACCCCTCCACTTT. Translation gives CASSQGADSPLHF.

The gene calls are TRBV9 and TRBJ2-7; 11 bases align to TRBD2. This CDR3 spans 14 amino acids. Germline-derived CDR1 and CDR2 are SGDLS and YYNGEE. J lost 3 bases, V lost 3 bases, and 2 bases had no gene match. The CDR3 sequence is CASSAGLAGYEQYF. CDR3 DNA: TGTGCCAGCAGCGCAGGACTAGCGGGCTACGAGCAGTACTTC.

V is TRBV27 and J is TRBJ2-5; 11 nucleotides match TRBD2. After removal of 5 bases from V and 2 bases from J, the junction contained 4 bases not matched to a gene. CDR1 and CDR2 (germline): MNHEY, SMNVEV (reference sequence). This CDR3 comprises 15 residues. The CDR3 DNA is TGTGCCAGCAGTAGGGGACTAGCGGAACAAGAGACCCAGTACTTC. Its protein product is CASSRGLAEQETQYF.

V is TRBV3-1 (or the pseudogene TRBV3-2) and J is TRBJ2-7; 8 bases are a match to TRBD2. With 3 bases clipped from V and 2 bases from J, the junction kept 9 bases outside the gene matches. The CDR3 has 16 amino acids. Germline-derived CDR1 and CDR2 are LGHDT and YNNKEL (reference sequence). CDR3 residues: CASSQPTSGRPYEQYF. In DNA, the CDR3 is TGTGCCAGCAGCCAGCCAACTAGCGGACGTCCCTACGAGCAGTACTTC.

This clone was counted a single time. The rearrangement uses TRBV5-1 and TRBJ2-7; 8 bases line up with TRBD2. This CDR3 has 15 amino acids. CDR1 is SGHRS, CDR2 YFSETQ, per germline. The V and J ends lost 5 bases and 6 bases, in that order; junction bases with no gene match: 13. The CDR3 spells CASSLSGRVLGEQYF. In nucleotides, the CDR3 is TGCGCCAGCAGTCTCAGCGGGAGAGTCTTAGGCGAGCAGTACTTC.

The chain joins TRBV5-6 to TRBJ2-7; tentative D call: TRBD1 (5 bases). V was pared by 0 bases and J by 5 bases, with 18 bases between. Looked up from germline, CDR1 is SGHDT and CDR2 is YYEEEE. CDR3 length equals 16 residues. CDR3 protein: CASSLVQGISANEQYF. The CDR3 nucleotides read TGTGCCAGCAGCTTGGTTCAGGGAATTTCGGCTAACGAGCAGTACTTC.

This clone has only one observation. CDR3 region: CASSSTLAGEEYEQYF. CDR3 nucleotides: TGTGCCAGCAGCTCAACATTAGCGGGAGAAGAATACGAGCAGTACTTC. This rearrangement joins TRBV7-9 to TRBJ2-7; TRBD2 aligns across 9 bases. CDR3 length: 16 residues. The V and J ends lost 4 bases and 4 bases, in that order; junction bases with no gene match: 11. From germline, CDR1 is SEHNR and CDR2 FQNEAQ (reference sequence).

The chain recombines TRBV11-2 with TRBJ2-7, with unresolved D. Germline CDR1 SGHAT, CDR2 FQNNGV. The CDR3 extends over 13 amino acids. The V end was cut by 5 bases, the J end by 3 bases, with 11 bases between. This CDR3 is CASSRLIFYEQYF. The DNA for the CDR3 is TGTGCCAGCAGCAGACTCATTTTCTACGAGCAGTACTTC.

The genes are TRBV19 and TRBJ2-7; perhaps TRBD1 as D (5 bases). Trimming removed 5 bases from V and 6 bases from J, with 14 bases in between. CDR3 size: 13 residues. CDR1 is LNHDA, CDR2 SQIVND, per germline (reference sequence). CDR3 protein: CASSPASGREQYF. CDR3 nucleotides: TGTGCCAGTAGTCCCGCCTCAGGGCGCGAGCAGTACTTC.

This chain uses TRBV4-2 with TRBJ2-5, with 8 bases matching TRBD1. The germline gives CDR1 LGHNA, CDR2 YNFKEQ. The ends lost 6 bases at V and 5 bases at J; junction bases unmatched: 8. The CDR3 consists of 14 residues. This chain's CDR3 is CASRPTGGEETQYF. In nucleotides, the CDR3 is TGTGCCAGCAGACCTACAGGGGGAGAGGAGACCCAGTACTTC.

This clone occurred once. The chain carries TRBV28 and TRBJ1-4, with D unresolved. Germline loops: CDR1 MDHEN, CDR2 SYDVKM. The CDR3 length is 14 residues. Trimming removed 5 bases from V and 8 bases from J, with 15 bases in between. DNA for the CDR3: TGTGCCAGCAGTCGCACAAATGACGGGGAAAAACTGTTTTTT. The encoded protein is CASSRTNDGEKLFF.

The rearrangement links TRBV28 to TRBJ2-1; tentative D call: TRBD2 (6 bases). This CDR3 region has 15 residues. V was clipped by 6 bases and J by 5 bases, with 17 bases between them. From germline, CDR1 is MDHEN and CDR2 SYDVKM. This chain's CDR3 is CASSPSVGRHNEQFF. CDR3 in DNA: TGTGCCAGCAGCCCCTCAGTCGGGAGACACAATGAGCAGTTCTTC.

This chain uses TRBV4-2 with TRBJ2-7; TRBD2 aligns across 8 bases. Trimming cost V 0 bases and J 4 bases; bases outside gene matches: 11. The CDR3 contains 17 residues. Germline CDR1 is LGHNA and CDR2 is YNFKEQ. This chain's CDR3 is CASSQETASGSLYEQYF. The DNA for the CDR3 is TGTGCCAGCAGCCAAGAAACCGCGAGCGGGAGTCTTTACGAGCAGTACTTC.

V and J are TRBV23-1 and TRBJ1-1; 8 nucleotides line up with TRBD1. TRBV23-1 is an ORF; its function is uncertain. Trimming cost V 9 bases and J 1 base; bases outside gene matches: 4. CDR3 length equals 13 residues. The CDR3: CARVTGENTEAFF. DNA of the CDR3: TGCGCCAGGGTGACAGGGGAGAACACTGAAGCTTTCTTT.

The genes are TRBV30 and TRBJ1-1; 7 bases are a match to TRBD1. Germline V gene data show CDR1 as GTSNPN and CDR2 as SVGIG (reference sequence). This CDR3 is 15 amino acids long. V trimming: 3 bases; J trimming: 1 base; junction bases outside the gene matches: 8. The CDR3 coding sequence is TGTGCCTGGAGGGACAGGCGATATCGGAACACTGAAGCTTTCTTT. It encodes CAWRDRRYRNTEAFF.